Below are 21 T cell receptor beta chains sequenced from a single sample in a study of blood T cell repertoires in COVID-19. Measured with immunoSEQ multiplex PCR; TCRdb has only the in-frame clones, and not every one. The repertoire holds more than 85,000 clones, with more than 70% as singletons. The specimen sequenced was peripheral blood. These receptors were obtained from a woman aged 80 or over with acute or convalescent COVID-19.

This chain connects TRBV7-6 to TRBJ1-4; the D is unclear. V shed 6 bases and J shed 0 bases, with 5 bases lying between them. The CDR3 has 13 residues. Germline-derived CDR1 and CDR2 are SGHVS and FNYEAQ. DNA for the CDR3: TGTGCCAGCAGTATCGCAACTAATGAAAAACTGTTTTTT. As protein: CASSIATNEKLFF.

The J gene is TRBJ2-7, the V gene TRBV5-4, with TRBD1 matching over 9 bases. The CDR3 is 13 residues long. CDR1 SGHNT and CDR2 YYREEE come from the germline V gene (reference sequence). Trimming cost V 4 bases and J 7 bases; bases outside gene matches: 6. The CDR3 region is CASSGDRDLEQYF. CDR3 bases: TGTGCCAGCAGCGGGGACAGGGACTTGGAGCAGTACTTC.

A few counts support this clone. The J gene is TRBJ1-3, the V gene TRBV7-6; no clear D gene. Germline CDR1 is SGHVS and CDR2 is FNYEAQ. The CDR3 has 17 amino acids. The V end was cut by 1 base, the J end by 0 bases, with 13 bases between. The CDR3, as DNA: TGTGCCAGCAGCTTAGTATCTAGAGGATCCTCTGGAAACACCATATATTTT. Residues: CASSLVSRGSSGNTIYF.

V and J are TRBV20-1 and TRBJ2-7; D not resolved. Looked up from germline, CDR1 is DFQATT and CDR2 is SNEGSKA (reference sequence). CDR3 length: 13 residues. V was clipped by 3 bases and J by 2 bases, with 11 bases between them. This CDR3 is CSASSGPTYEQYF. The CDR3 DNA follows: TGCAGTGCTAGTTCTGGGCCCACCTACGAGCAGTACTTC.

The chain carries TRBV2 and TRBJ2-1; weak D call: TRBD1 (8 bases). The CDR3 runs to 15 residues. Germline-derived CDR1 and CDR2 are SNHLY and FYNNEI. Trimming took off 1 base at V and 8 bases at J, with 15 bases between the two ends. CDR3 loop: CASSEDRTGGDEQFF. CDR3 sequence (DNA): TGTGCCAGCAGTGAAGACCGAACAGGGGGGGATGAGCAGTTCTTC.

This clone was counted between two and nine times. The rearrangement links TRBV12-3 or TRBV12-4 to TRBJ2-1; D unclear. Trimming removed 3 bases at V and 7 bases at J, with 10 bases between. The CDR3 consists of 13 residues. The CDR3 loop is CASSLRLPNEQFF. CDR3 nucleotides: TGTGCCAGCAGTTTGAGGCTTCCGAATGAGCAGTTCTTC.

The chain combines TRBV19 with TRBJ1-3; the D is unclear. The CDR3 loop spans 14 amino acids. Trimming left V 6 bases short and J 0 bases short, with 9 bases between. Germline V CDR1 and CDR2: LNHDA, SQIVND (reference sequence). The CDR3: CASRKTASGNTIYF. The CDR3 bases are TGTGCCAGTAGAAAAACAGCCTCTGGAAACACCATATATTTT.

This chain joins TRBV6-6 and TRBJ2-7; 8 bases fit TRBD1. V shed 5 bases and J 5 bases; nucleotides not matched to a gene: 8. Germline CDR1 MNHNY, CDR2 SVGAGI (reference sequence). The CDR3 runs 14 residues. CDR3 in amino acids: CASSQQGEFDEQYF. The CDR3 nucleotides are TGTGCCAGCAGTCAACAGGGGGAATTCGACGAGCAGTACTTC.

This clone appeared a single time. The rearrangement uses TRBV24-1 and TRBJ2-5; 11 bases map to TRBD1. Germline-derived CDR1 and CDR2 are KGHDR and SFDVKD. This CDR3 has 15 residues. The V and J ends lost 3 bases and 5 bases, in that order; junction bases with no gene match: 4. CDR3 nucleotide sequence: TGTGCCACCAGTGATACCGGGACAGGGGGGGAGACCCAGTACTTC. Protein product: CATSDTGTGGETQYF.

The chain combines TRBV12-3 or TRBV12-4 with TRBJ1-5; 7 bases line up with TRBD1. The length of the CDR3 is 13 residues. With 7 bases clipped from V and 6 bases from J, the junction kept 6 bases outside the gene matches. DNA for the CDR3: TGTGCCAGCAAAGGGACAGTCAGTCAGCCCCAGCATTTT. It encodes CASKGTVSQPQHF.

CDR3 protein: CASRADSYGYTF. Written as DNA, the CDR3 is TGTGCCAGCAGAGCAGACAGCTATGGCTACACCTTC. The chain employs TRBV6-5 and TRBJ1-2; the D gene is possibly TRBD1 (5 bases). This CDR3 is built from 12 residues. Germline lookup yields CDR1 MNHEY and CDR2 SVGAGI. Between the trimmed V and J ends, which lost 6 bases and 4 bases, there was a span of 9 bases.

CDR3 amino acids: CATNLRTDRNYGYTF. As DNA, the CDR3 is TGTGCCACCAACCTACGGACAGATAGAAACTATGGCTACACCTTC. This chain connects TRBV6-5 to TRBJ1-2; TRBD1 is a possible D gene (6 bases). Germline-derived CDR1 and CDR2 are MNHEY and SVGAGI. Trimming left V 10 bases short and J 2 bases short, with 20 bases between. CDR3 length: 15 residues.

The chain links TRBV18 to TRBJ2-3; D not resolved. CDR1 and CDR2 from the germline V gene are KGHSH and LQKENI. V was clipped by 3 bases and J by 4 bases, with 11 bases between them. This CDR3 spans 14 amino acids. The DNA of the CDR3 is TGTGCCAGCTCACCCCTCGACATTTCAGATACGCAGTATTTT. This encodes CASSPLDISDTQYF.

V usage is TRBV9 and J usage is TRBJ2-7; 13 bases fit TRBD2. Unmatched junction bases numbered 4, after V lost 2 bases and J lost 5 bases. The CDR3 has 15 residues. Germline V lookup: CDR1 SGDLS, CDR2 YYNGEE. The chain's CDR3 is CASSVSGLAGDEQYF. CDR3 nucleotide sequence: TGTGCCAGCAGCGTCTCCGGACTAGCGGGAGACGAGCAGTACTTC.

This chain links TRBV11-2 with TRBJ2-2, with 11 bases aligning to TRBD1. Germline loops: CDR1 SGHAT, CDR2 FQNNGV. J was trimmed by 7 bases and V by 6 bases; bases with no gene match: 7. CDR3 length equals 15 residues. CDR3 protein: CASRTGTGGIGELFF. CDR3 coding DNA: TGTGCCAGCAGAACCGGGACAGGGGGAATCGGGGAGCTGTTTTTT.

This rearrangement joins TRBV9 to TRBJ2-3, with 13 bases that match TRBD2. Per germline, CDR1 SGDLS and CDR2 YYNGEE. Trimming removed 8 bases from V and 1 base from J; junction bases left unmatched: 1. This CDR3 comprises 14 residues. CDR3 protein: CASGLAGGTDTQYF. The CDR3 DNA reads TGTGCCAGTGGACTAGCGGGAGGCACAGATACGCAGTATTTT.

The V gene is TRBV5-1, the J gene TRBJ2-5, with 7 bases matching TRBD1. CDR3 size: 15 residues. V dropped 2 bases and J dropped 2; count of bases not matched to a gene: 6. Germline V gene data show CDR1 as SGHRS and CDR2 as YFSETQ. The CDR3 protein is CASSLETRGQETQYF. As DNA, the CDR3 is TGCGCCAGCAGCTTAGAGACCAGGGGGCAAGAGACCCAGTACTTC.

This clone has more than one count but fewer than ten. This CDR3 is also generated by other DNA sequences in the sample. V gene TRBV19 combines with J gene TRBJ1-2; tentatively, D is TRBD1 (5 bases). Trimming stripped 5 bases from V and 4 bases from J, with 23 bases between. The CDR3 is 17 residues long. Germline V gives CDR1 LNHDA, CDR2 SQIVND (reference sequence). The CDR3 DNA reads TGTGCCAGTAGTTTGGACCCCGCAGGACAAGGGATCTATGGCTACACCTTC. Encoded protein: CASSLDPAGQGIYGYTF.

In DNA, the CDR3 is TGTGCCAGCTCACCACCGGACGGACTGTTAAACAATGAGCAGTTCTTC. Protein sequence: CASSPPDGLLNNEQFF. The chain has TRBV18 and TRBJ2-1, with D possibly being TRBD2 (5 bases). This CDR3 has 16 amino acids. V was shortened by 0 bases and J by 5 bases, with 14 bases between the two germline ends. CDR1 is KGHSH, CDR2 LQKENI, per germline. Combining the CDR3 with reference TRBV18 and TRBJ2-1 gives the whole variable domain NAGVMQNPRHLVRRRGQEARLRCSPMKGHSHVYWYRQLPEEGLKFMVYLQKENIIDESGMPKERFSAEFPKEGPSILRIQQVVRGDSAAYFCASSPPDGLLNNEQFFGPGTRLTVL.

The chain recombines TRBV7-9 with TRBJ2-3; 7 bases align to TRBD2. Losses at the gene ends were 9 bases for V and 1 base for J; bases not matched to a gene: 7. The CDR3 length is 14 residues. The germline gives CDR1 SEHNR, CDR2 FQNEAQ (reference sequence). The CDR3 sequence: CASVRDYGTDTQYF. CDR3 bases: TGTGCCAGTGTCCGGGACTACGGCACAGATACGCAGTATTTT.

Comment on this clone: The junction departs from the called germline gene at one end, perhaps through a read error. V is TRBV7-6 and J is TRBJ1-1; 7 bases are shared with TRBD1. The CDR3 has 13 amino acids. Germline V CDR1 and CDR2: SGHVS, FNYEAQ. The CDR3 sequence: CASSKGTATGAFF. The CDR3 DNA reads TGTGCCAGCAGCAAGGGGACAGCGACTGGAGCTTTCTTT.